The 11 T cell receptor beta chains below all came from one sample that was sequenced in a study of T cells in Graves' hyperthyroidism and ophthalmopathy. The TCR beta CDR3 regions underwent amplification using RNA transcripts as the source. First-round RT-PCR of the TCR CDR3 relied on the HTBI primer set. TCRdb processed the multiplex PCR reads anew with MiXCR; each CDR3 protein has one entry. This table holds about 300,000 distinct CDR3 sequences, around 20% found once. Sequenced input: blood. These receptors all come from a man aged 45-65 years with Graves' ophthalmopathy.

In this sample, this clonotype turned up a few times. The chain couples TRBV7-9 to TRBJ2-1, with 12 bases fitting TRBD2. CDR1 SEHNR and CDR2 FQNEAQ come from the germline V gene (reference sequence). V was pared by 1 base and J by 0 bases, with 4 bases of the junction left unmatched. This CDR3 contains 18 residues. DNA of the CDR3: TGTGCCAGCAGCTTAGGACTAGCGGGGGATAGCTCCTACAATGAGCAGTTCTTC. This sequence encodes CASSLGLAGDSSYNEQFF.

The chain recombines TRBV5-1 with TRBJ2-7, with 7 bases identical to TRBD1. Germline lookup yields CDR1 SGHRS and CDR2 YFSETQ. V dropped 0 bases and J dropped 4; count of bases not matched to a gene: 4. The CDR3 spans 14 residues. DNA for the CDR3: TGCGCCAGCAGCTTGGGGGACAGCAATTACGAGCAGTACTTC. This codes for CASSLGDSNYEQYF.

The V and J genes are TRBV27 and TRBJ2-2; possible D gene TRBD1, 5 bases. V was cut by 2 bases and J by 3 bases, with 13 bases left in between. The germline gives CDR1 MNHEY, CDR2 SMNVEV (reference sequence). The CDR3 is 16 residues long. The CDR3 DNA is TGTGCCAGCAGTTTAACCTTACAAGGGGACACCGGGGAGCTGTTTTTT. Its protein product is CASSLTLQGDTGELFF.

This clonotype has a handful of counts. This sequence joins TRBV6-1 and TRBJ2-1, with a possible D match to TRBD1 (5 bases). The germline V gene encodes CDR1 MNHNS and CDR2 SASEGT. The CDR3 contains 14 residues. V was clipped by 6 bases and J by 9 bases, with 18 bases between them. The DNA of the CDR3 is TGTGCCAGCAGCACGCCTCAAATAAGGGGTGAGCAGTTCTTC. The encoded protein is CASSTPQIRGEQFF.

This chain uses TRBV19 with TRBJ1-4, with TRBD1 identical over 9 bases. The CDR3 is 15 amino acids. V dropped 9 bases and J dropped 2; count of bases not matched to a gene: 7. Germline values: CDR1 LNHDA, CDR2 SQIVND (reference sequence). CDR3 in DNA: TGTGCCAGCGAGAACAGGGGGCGGACTAATGAAAAACTGTTTTTT. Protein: CASENRGRTNEKLFF.

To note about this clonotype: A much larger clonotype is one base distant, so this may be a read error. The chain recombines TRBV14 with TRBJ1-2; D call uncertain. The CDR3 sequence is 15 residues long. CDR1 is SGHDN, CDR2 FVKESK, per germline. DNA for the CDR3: TGTGCCAGCAGCCCGCCGTCAGACTCTAACCATGGCTACACCTTC. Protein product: CASSPPSDSNHGYTF.

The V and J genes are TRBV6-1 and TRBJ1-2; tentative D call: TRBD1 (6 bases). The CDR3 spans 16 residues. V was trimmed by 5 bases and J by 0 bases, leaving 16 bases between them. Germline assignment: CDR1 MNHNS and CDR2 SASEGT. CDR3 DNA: TGTGCCAGCAGTTCACCGGGACAAGGAGCTAACTATGGCTACACCTTC. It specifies CASSSPGQGANYGYTF.

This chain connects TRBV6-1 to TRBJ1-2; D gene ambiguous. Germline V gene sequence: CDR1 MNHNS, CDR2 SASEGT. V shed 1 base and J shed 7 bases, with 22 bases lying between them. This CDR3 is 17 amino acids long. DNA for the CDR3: TGTGCCAGCAGTGAAGTAGAAGCGGGCAGGAGAGGAGGTGGCTACACCTTC. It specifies CASSEVEAGRRGGGYTF.

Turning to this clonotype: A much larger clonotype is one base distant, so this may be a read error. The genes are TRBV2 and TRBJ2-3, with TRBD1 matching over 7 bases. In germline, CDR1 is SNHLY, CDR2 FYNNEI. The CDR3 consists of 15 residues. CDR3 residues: CASSEVTGATDAQYF. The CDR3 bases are TGTGCCAGCAGTGAAGTCACAGGGGCGACAGATGCGCAGTATTTT.

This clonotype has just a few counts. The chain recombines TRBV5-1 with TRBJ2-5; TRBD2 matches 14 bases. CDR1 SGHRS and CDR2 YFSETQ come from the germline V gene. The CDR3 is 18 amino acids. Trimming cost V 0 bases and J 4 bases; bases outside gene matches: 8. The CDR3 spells CASSLAGGLAGVGETQYF. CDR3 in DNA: TGCGCCAGCAGCTTGGCGGGGGGACTAGCGGGAGTAGGAGAGACCCAGTACTTC.

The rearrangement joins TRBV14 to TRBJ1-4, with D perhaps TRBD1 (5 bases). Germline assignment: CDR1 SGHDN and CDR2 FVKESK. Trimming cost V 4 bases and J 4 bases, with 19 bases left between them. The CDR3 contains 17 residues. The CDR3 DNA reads TGTGCCAGCAGCCGCCGGAACAGGAGAGGGTTTAATGAAAAACTGTTTTTT. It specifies CASSRRNRRGFNEKLFF.